This T cell receptor (beta chain) was identified in a study of technical replicates of blood from a few donors. Per the germline V gene, CDR1 is SGHVS and CDR2 is FQNEAQ. The CDR3 has 14 amino acids. V lost 5 bases and J 6 bases, leaving 14 bases between the germline ends. Repertoires were generated with immunoSEQ multiplex PCR, while TCRdb's copy carries only in-frame clones and drops some. The sample has 14,000 or so clones, just under 85% seen once. The sequenced sample consisted of PBMCs. The TCR was taken from a human donor in good health. The V call is TRBV7-8, the J call TRBJ2-1; D is perhaps TRBD1 (5 bases). The CDR3 is CASSTGRRGNEQFF. The DNA of the CDR3 is TGTGCCAGCAGCACAGGTCGGAGAGGCAATGAGCAGTTCTTC.